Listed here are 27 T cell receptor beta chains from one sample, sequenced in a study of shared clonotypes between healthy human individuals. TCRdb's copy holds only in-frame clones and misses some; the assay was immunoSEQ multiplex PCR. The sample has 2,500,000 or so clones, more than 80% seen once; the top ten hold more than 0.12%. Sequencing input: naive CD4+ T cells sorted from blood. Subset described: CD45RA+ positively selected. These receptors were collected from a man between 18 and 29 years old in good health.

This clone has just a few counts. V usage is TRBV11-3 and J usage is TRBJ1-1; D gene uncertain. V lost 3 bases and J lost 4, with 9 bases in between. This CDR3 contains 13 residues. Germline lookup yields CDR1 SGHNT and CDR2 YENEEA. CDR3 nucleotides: TGTGCCAGCAGCTTTGGATCCACCACTGAAGCTTTCTTT. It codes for CASSFGSTTEAFF.

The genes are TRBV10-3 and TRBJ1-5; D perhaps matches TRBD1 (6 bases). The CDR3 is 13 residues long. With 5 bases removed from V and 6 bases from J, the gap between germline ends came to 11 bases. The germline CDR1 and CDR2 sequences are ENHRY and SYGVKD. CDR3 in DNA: TGTGCCATCAGTACAGGGTCCCTTCAGCCCCAGCATTTT. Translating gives CAISTGSLQPQHF.

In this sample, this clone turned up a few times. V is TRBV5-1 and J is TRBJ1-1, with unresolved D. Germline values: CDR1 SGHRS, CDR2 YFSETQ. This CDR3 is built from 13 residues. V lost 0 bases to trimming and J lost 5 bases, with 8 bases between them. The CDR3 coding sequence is TGCGCCAGCAGCTTGGACTCCGGGACTGAAGCTTTCTTT. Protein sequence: CASSLDSGTEAFF.

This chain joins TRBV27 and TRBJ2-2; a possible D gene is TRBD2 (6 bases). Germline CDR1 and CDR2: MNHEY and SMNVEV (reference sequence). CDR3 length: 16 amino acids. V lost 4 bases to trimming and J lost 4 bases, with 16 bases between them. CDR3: CASSSRLGGSTGELFF. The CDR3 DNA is TGTGCCAGCAGTTCCCGGTTGGGGGGAAGCACCGGGGAGCTGTTTTTT.

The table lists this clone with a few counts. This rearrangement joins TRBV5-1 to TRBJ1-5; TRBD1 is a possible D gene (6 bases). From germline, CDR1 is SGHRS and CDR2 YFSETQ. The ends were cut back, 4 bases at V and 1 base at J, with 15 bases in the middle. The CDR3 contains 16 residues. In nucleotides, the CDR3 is TGCGCCAGCAGCCCCGGGACACCTCTCAGCAATCAGCCCCAGCATTTT. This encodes CASSPGTPLSNQPQHF.

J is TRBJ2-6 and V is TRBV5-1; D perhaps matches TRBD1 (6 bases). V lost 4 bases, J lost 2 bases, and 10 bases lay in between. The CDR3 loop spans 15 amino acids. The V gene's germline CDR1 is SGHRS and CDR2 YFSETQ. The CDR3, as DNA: TGCGCCAGCAGCCCCCAGGGGCCTGGGGCCAACGTCCTGACTTTC. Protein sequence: CASSPQGPGANVLTF.

In nucleotides, the CDR3 is TGTGCCAGCAGTTACAAGGTTGAGAATTCACCCCTCCACTTT. This codes for CASSYKVENSPLHF. J is TRBJ1-6 and V is TRBV6-5; no reliable D call. The CDR3 covers 14 residues. V was trimmed by 2 bases and J by 7 bases, leaving 9 bases between them. CDR1 is MNHEY, CDR2 SVGAGI, per germline.

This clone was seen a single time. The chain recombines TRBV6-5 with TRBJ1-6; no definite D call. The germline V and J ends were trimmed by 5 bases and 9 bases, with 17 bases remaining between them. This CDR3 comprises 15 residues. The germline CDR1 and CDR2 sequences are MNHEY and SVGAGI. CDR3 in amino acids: CASSPDPGVGSPLHF. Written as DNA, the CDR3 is TGTGCCAGCAGTCCGGACCCAGGTGTTGGTTCACCCCTCCACTTT.

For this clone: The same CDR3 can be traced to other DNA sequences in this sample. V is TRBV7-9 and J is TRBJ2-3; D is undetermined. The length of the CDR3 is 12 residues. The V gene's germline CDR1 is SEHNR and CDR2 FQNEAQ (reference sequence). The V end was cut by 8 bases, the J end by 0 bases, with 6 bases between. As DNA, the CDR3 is TGTGCCAGCGGTAGGAGCACAGATACGCAGTATTTT. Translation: CASGRSTDTQYF.

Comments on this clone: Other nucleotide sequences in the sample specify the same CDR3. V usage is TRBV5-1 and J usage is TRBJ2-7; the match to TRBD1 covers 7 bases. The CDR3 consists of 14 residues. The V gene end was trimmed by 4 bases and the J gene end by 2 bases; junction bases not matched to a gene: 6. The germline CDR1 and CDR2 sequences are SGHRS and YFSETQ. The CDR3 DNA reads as TGCGCCAGCAGCACCGGGACAGCTCCCTACGAGCAGTACTTC. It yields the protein CASSTGTAPYEQYF.

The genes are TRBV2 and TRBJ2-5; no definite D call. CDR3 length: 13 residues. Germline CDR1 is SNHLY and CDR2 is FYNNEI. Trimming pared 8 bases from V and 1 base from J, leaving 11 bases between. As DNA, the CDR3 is TGTGCCAGCTTGAGGAGAACCCAAGAGACCCAGTACTTC. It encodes CASLRRTQETQYF.

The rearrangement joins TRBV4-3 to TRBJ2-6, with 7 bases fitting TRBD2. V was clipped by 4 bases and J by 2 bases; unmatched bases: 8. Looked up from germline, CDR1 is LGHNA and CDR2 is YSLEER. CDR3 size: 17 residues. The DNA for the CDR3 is TGCGCCAGCAGCCTATCAAGCGGGATGGCTGGGGCCAACGTCCTGACTTTC. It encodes CASSLSSGMAGANVLTF.

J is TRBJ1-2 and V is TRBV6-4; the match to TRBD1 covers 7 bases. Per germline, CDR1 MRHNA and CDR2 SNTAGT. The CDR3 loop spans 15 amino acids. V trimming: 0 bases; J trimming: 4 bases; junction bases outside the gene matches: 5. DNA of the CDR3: TGTGCCAGCAGTGACTCCTCAGGGGGTACCTATGGCTACACCTTC. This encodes CASSDSSGGTYGYTF.

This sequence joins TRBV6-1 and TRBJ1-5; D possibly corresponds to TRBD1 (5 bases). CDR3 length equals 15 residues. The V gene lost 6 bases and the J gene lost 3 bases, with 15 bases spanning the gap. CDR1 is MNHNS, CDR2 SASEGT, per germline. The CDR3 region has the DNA TGTGCCAGCAGGGGGACGGGGGGAATCAATCAGCCCCAGCATTTT. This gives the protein CASRGTGGINQPQHF.

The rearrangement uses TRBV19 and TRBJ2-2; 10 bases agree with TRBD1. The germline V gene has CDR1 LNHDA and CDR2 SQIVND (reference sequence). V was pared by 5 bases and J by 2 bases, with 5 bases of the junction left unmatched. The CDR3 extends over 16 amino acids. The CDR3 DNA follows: TGTGCCAGTAGTGGAAGACAGGGGGCTAACACCGGGGAGCTGTTTTTT. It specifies CASSGRQGANTGELFF.

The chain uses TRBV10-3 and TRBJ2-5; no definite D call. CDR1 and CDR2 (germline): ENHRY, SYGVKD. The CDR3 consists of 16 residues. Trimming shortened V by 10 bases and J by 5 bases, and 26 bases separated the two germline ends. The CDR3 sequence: CATGSNRGDSRETQYF. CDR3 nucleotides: TGTGCCACCGGATCTAACCGTGGAGACTCCAGGGAGACCCAGTACTTC.

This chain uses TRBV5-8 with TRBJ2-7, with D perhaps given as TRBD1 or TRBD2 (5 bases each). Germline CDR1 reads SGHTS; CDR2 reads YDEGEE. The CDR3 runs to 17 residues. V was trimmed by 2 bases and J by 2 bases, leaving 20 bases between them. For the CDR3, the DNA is TGTGCCAGCAGCTTAACGTCGTCGGGACCTTCGACCTACGAGCAGTACTTC. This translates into CASSLTSSGPSTYEQYF. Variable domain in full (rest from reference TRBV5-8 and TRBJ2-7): EAGVTQSPTHLIKTRGQQATLRCSPISGHTSVYWYQQALGLGLQFLLWYDEGEERNRGNFPPRFSGRQFPNYSSELNVNALELEDSALYLCASSLTSSGPSTYEQYFGPGTRLTVT.

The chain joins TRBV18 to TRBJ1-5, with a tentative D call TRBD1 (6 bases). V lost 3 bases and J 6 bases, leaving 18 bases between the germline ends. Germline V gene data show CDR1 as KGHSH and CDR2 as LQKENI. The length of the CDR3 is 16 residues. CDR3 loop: CASSPLPGTNTQPQHF. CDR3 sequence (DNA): TGTGCCAGCTCACCCTTGCCCGGGACAAATACTCAGCCCCAGCATTTT.

CDR3 nucleotide sequence: TGCGCCAGCTCGGACAGGGTGATACGTGAGCAGTACTTC. As protein: CASSDRVIREQYF. This chain connects TRBV10-2 to TRBJ2-7, with 8 positions matching TRBD1. After removal of 8 bases from V and 7 bases from J, the junction contained 10 bases not matched to a gene. In germline, CDR1 is WSHSY, CDR2 SAAADI. This CDR3 spans 13 amino acids.

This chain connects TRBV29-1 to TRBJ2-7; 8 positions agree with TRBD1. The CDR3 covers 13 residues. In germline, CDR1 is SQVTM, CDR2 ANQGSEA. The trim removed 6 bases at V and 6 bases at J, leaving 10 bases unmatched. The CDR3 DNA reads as TGCAGCGTCACCCCAGACAGGGGAGGCGAGCAGTACTTC. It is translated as CSVTPDRGGEQYF.

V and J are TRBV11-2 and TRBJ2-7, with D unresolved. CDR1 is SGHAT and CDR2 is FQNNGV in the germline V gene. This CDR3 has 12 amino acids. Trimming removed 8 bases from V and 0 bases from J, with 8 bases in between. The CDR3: CASGHYSYEQYF. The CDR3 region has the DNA TGTGCCAGCGGCCATTACTCCTACGAGCAGTACTTC.

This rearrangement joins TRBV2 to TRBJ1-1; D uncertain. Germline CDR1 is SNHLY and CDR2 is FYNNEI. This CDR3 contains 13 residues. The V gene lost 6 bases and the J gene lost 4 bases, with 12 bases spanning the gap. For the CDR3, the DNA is TGTGCCAGCAGATCGGCTTATGGCACTGAAGCTTTCTTT. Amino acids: CASRSAYGTEAFF.

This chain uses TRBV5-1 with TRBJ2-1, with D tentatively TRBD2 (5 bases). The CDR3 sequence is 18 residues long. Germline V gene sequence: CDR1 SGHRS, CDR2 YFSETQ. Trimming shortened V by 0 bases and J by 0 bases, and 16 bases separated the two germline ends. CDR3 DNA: TGCGCCAGCAGCTTGGAAAAGTTTTCTGGGAGCTCCTACAATGAGCAGTTCTTC. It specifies CASSLEKFSGSSYNEQFF.

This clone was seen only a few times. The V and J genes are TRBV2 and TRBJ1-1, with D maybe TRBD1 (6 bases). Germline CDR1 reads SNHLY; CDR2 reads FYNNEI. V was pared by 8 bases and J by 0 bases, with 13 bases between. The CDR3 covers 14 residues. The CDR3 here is CASRVQGLNTEAFF. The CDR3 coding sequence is TGTGCCAGCCGGGTACAGGGTTTGAACACTGAAGCTTTCTTT.

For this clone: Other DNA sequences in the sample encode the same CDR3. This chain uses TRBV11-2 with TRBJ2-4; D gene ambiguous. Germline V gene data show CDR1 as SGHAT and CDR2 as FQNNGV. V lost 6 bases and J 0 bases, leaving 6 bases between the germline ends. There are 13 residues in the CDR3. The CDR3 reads CASRELAKNIQYF. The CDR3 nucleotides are TGTGCCAGCAGAGAGCTAGCCAAAAACATTCAGTACTTC.

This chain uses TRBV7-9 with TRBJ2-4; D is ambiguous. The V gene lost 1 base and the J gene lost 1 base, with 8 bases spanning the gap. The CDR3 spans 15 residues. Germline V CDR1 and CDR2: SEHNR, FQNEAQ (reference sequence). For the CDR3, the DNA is TGTGCCAGCAGCTTAGGGGGAAAGGCCAAAAACATTCAGTACTTC. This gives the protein CASSLGGKAKNIQYF.

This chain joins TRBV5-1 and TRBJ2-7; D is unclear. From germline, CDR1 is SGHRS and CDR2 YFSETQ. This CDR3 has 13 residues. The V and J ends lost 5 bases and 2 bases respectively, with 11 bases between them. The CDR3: CASSTQLTYEQYF. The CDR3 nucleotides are TGCGCCAGCAGTACACAGCTAACCTACGAGCAGTACTTC.